What follows describes a single T cell receptor beta chain. This entry comes from a study of control samples from healthy donors and cancer patients. TCRdb's table, derived via immunoSEQ multiplex PCR, lists solely in-frame clones and lacks some. The table has some 140,000 clones, more than 85% seen once. The clonotype originates from a woman in her twenties or thirties in good health. Source material: blood.

The CDR3 coding sequence is TGTGCCATCAGTTCGCAGGGTTCCGGAAACACCATATATTTT. The encoded protein is CAISSQGSGNTIYF. V usage is TRBV10-3 and J usage is TRBJ1-3; perhaps TRBD1 as D (5 bases). The length of the CDR3 is 14 residues. The V end was cut by 5 bases, the J end by 4 bases, with 12 bases between. Germline V gene data show CDR1 as ENHRY and CDR2 as SYGVKD.